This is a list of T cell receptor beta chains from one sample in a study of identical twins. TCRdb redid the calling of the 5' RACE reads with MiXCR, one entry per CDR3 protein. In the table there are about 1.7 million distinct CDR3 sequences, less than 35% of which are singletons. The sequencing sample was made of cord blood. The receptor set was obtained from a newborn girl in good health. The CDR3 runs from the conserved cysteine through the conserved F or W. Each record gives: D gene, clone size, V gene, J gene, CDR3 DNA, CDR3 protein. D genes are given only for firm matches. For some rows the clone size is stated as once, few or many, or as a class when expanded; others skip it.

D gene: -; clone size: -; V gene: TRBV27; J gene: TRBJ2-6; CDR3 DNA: TGTGCCAGCATGCGCTCTGGGGCCAACGTCCTGACTTTC; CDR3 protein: CASMRSGANVLTF
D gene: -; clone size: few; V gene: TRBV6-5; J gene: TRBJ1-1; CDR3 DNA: TGTGCCAGCAGTTACACAGGAAAGAACACTGAAGCTTTCTTT; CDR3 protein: CASSYTGKNTEAFF
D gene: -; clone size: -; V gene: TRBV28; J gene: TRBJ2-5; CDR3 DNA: TGTGCCAGCTACTCGGGACTTTACAATGAGCAGTACTTC; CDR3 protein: CASYSGLYNEQYF
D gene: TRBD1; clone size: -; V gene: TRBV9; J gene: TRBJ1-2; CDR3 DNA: TGTGCCAGCAGCGTGGACAGGGCGATCCATGGCTACACCTTC; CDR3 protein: CASSVDRAIHGYTF
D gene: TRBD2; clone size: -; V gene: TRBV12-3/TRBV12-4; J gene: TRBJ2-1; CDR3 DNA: TGTGCCAGCAGTCAAAGGACTAGCGCTTCCTACGAGCAGTTCTTC; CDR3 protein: CASSQRTSASYEQFF
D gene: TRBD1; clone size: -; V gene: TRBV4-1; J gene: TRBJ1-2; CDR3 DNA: TGCGCCAGCAGCCGGACAGGGGCAGACTATGGCTACGCCTTC; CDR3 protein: CASSRTGADYGYAF
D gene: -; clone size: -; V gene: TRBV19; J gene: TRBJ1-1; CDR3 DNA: TGTGCCAGTAGTACGAACAGAAACCGACCGCTCAATAACACTGAAGCTTTCTTT; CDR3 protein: CASSTNRNRPLNNTEAFF
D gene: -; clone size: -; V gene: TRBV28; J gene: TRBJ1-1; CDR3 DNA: TGTGCCAGCAGTTGGAGGGTAAGGAACACTGAAGCTTTCTTT; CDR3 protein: CASSWRVRNTEAFF
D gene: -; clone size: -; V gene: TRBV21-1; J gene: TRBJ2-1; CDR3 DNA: TGTGCCAGCAGCAAGGGACTAGCGGGGGCCTCCCTCTCCTACAATGAGCAGTTCTTC; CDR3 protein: CASSKGLAGASLSYNEQFF
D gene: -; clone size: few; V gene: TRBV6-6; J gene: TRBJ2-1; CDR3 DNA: TGTGCCAGCACCGGAGGGGCCCCCTCCTACAATGAGCAGTTCTTC; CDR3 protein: CASTGGAPSYNEQFF
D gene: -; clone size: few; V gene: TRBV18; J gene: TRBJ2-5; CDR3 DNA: TGTGCCAGCTCACCACCGGGTCGGCAAGAGACCCAGTACTTC; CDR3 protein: CASSPPGRQETQYF
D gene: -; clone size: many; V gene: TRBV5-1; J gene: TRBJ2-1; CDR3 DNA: TGCGCCAGCAGCTTGCAAGGCTACAATGAGCAGTTCTTC; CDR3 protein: CASSLQGYNEQFF
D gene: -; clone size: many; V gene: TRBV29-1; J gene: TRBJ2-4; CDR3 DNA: TGCAGCGTTGTTGCTGGGTCCATTCAGTACTTC; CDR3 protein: CSVVAGSIQYF
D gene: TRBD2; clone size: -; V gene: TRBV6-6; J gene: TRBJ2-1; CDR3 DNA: TGTGCCAGCAGTTACCCGAGCGGGGGGGCCTACAATGAGCAGTTCTTC; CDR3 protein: CASSYPSGGAYNEQFF
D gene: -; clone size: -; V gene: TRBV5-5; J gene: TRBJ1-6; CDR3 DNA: TGTGCCAGCAGGACCGACAGGAACGTTTCACCCCTCCACTTT; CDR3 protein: CASRTDRNVSPLHF
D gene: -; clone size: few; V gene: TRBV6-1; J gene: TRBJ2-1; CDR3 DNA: TGTGCCAGCACATGGCTACTTCCCTACAATGAGCAGTTCTTC; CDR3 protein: CASTWLLPYNEQFF
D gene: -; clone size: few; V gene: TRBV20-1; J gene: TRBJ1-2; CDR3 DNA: TGCAGTGCTAGTCGTTTTCTCCAGCACTATGGCTACACCTTC; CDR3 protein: CSASRFLQHYGYTF
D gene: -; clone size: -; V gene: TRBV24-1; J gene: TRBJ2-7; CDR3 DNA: TGTGCCACCAGTGACCCTGAACGGGGTTCCTACGAGCAGTACTTC; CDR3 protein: CATSDPERGSYEQYF
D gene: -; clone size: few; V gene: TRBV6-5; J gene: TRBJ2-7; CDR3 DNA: TGTGCCAGCAGTTACAGGGGCCGGGGAAAACAGGGCTACGAGCAGTACTTC; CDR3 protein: CASSYRGRGKQGYEQYF
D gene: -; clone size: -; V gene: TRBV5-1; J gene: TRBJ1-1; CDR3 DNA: TGCGCCAGCAGCTTGGGGGTCCTAGAAGCTTTCTTT; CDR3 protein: CASSLGVLEAFF
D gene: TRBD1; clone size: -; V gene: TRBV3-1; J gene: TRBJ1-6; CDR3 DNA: TGTGCCAGCAGCCATCCGCCCGGGACAGGGAGTTCACCCCTCCACTTT; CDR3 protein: CASSHPPGTGSSPLHF
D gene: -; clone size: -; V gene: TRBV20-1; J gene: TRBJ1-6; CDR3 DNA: TGCAGTGCTAGGATTGGTGACAGCTCCTATAATTCACCCCTCCACTTT; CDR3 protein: CSARIGDSSYNSPLHF
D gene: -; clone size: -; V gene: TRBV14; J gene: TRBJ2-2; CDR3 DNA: TGTGCCAGCAGCCTGGTCCTCCGGAACACCGGGGAGCTGTTTTTT; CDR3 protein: CASSLVLRNTGELFF
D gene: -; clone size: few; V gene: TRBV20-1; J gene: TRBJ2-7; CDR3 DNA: TGCAGTGCTAGGTTCGGACCCAGCCACCATGAGCAGTACTTC; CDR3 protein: CSARFGPSHHEQYF
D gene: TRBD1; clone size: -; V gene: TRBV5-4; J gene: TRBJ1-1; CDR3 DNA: TGTGCCAGCAGCCCAGGACAGGGGGCAGGGAACACTGAAGCTTTCTTT; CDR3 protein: CASSPGQGAGNTEAFF
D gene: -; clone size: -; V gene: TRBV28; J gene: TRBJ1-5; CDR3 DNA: TGTGCCAGCAGTTTACTCGCTATGGGTCCGTATAGCAATCAGCCCCAGCATTTT; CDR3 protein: CASSLLAMGPYSNQPQHF
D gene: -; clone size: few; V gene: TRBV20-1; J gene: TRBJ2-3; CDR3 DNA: TGCAGTGTAACGGTCGGGGCAGATACGCAGTATTTT; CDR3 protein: CSVTVGADTQYF
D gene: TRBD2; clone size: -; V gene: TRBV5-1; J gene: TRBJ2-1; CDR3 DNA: TGCGCCAGCAGCTTGAGGGCCTATCGGCTAGCGGGAGGGCCATCCTACAATGAGCAGTTCTTC; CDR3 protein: CASSLRAYRLAGGPSYNEQFF
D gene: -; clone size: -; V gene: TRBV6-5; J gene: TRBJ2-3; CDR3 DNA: TGTGCCAGCAGTCGAAGGGGGTTCAGCACAGATACGCAGTATTTT; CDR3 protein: CASSRRGFSTDTQYF
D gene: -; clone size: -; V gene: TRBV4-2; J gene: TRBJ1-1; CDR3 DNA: TGTGCCAGCAGCCAAGTAGTTCGCCGGGCGAACACTGAAGCTTTCTTT; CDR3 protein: CASSQVVRRANTEAFF
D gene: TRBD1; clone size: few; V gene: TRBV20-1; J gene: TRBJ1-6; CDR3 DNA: TGCAGTGCTAGACTCAGGGGGCGAAGGGATAATTCACCCCCCCACTTT; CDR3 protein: CSARLRGRRDNSPPHF
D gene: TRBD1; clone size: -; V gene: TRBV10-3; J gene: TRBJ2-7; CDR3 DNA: TGTGCCACAGGGGGCAATGAGCAGTACTTC; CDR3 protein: CATGGNEQYF
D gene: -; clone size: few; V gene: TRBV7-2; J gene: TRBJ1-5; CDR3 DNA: TGTGCCGGCAGCCTTCAAGGAGGTATTAGCAATCAGCCCCAGCATTTT; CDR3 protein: CAGSLQGGISNQPQHF
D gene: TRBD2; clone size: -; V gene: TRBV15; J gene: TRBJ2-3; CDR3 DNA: TGTGCCACCAGCAGAGCAGTCCGACTAGCGGGAGATACGCAGTATTTT; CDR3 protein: CATSRAVRLAGDTQYF
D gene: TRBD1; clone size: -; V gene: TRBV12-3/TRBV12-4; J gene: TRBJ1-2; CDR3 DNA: TGTGCCAGCAGCCCTACAGGGGGCTGGTATGGCTACACCTTC; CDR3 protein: CASSPTGGWYGYTF
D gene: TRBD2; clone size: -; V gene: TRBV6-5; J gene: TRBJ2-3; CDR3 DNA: TGTGCCAGCAGCTCCCCCGGGGGAGGGTCGAAAGATACGCAGTATTTT; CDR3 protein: CASSSPGGGSKDTQYF
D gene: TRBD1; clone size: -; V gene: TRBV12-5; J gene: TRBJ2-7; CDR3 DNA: TGTGCTAGTGGTTTGGTAATCGGGACAGGGGGCTACGAGCAGTACTTC; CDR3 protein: CASGLVIGTGGYEQYF
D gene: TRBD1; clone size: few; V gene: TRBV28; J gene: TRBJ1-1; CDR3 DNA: TGTGCCAGCAGGTCACATTCGACAGGGTATTCGAACACTGAAGCTTTCTTT; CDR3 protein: CASRSHSTGYSNTEAFF
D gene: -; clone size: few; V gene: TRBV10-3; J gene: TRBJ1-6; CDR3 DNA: TGTGCCATCAGCGAGGCGGGACTCTCGGATAATTCACCCCTCCACTTT; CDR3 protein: CAISEAGLSDNSPLHF
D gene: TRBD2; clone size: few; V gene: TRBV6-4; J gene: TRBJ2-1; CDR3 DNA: TGTGCCATCCCGACTAGCTATAGGTTCAATGAGCAGTTCTTC; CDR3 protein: CAIPTSYRFNEQFF
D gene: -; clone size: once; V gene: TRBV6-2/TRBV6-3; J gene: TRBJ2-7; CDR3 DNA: TGTGCCAGCCGGAGACAGCCTTTTTACGAGCAGTACTTC; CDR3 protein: CASRRQPFYEQYF
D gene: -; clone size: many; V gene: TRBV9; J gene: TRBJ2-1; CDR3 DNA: TGTGCCAGCAGCGTAGTCCGAGGTGAGCAGTTCTTC; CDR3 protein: CASSVVRGEQFF
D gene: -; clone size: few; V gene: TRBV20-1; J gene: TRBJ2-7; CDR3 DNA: TGCAGTGCTGCACAGGGAGTTACCTACGAGCAGTACTTC; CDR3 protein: CSAAQGVTYEQYF
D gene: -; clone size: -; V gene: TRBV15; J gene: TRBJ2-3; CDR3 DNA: TGTGCCACCAGCAGAGATCCCTCCCCAGATACGCAGTATTTT; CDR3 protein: CATSRDPSPDTQYF
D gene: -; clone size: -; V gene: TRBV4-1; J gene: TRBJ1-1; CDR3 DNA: TGCGCCAGCAGCCAAGATAGATCGCGGGGGTCCGGCACTGAAGCTTTCTTT; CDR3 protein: CASSQDRSRGSGTEAFF
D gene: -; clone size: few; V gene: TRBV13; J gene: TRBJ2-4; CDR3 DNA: TGTGCCAGCAGCGTGCGGTGGGACATTCAGTACTTC; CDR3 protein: CASSVRWDIQYF
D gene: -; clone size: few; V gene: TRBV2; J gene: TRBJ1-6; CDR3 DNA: TGTGCCAGCAGTGAAGTTTTAATACGGAATTCACCCCTCCACTTT; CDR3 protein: CASSEVLIRNSPLHF
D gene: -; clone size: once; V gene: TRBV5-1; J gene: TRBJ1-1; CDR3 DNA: TGCGCCAGCAGCTTGCGAAGGGGGGGCACTGAAGCTTTCTTT; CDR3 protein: CASSLRRGGTEAFF
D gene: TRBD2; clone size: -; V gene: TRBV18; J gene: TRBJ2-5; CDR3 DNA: TGTGCCAGCTCACGGACTAGCGGGAAGTACCAAGAGACCCAGTACTTC; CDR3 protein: CASSRTSGKYQETQYF
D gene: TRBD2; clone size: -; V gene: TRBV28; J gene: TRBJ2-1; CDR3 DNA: TGTGCCAGCAAAGGGGAGGGATACAATGAGCAGTTCTTC; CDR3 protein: CASKGEGYNEQFF
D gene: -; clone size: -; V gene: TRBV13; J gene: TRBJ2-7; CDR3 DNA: TGTGCCAGCAGCTTAGAGCAGGTAGATGCCTACAATGAGCAGTACTTC; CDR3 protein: CASSLEQVDAYNEQYF